This TCR beta chain was sequenced in a study of blood T cell repertoires in COVID-19. Whole-study context: Acute and convalescent COVID-19 specimens originated in the United States, Italy and Spain.

Germline values: CDR1 LGHNA, CDR2 YNFKEQ. The CDR3 loop spans 12 amino acids. V was trimmed by 0 bases and J by 14 bases, leaving 12 bases between them. Original handling: Nucleated cell counts were estimated from reference gene primer amplification. Some clones are missing from TCRdb's copy, which holds only in-frame ones; the method was immunoSEQ multiplex PCR. Clonal size and the V and J genes are those of that table, whereas D and trimming came from the DNA. This sample has about 24,000 clones, with approximately 78% found just once. The sample consisted of peripheral blood. The gene calls are TRBV4-2 and TRBJ2-3; a weak D match, TRBD2 (6 bases). The receptor was isolated from a human donor in a cohort sampled during active COVID-19. CDR3 sequence (DNA): TGTGCCAGCAGCCAAGATCAGCTAGCGCGGTATTTT. Translation gives CASSQDQLARYF.